Below, 21 T cell receptor beta chains from the same sample are listed, as sequenced in a study of cytomegalovirus exposure and HLA in healthy donors. Researchers ran the PCR with 60 Vbeta and 13 Jbeta primers. Only in-frame clones appear in the TCRdb table, and some are missing; sequencing was by immunoSEQ multiplex PCR. Of 52,000 or so clones in the sample, about four fifths are singletons; the top ten hold less than 1.5%. The sequencing sample was made of PBMCs. The receptor set was obtained from a female donor in good health and CMV-seronegative.

The rearrangement links TRBV6-1 to TRBJ2-7; 9 positions agree with TRBD2. The V and J ends lost 8 bases and 7 bases, in that order; junction bases with no gene match: 15. The CDR3 is 15 amino acids. CDR1 is MNHNS, CDR2 SASEGT, per germline. The CDR3 DNA is TGTGCCAGCTTGGGCGGTGCGGGGGGGGTCTGGGAGCAGTACTTC. Residues: CASLGGAGGVWEQYF.

The CDR3 is CASSLGQGAFAYEQYF. The CDR3 region has the DNA TGTGCCAGCAGCCTCGGACAGGGGGCTTTCGCCTACGAGCAGTACTTC. The V call is TRBV2, the J call TRBJ2-7; 11 bases align to TRBD1. The CDR3 is made up of 16 amino acids. Germline-derived CDR1 and CDR2 are SNHLY and FYNNEI. V was pared by 6 bases and J by 2 bases, with 9 bases of the junction left unmatched.

The V and J genes are TRBV5-4 and TRBJ1-2; D is undetermined. The CDR3 length is 17 residues. Germline lookup yields CDR1 SGHNT and CDR2 YYREEE (reference sequence). Deletions cut 0 bases from V and 0 bases from J, with 15 bases between. The CDR3 nucleotides are TGTGCCAGCAGCTTGGGAGTACCCACAGCGGCTAACTATGGCTACACCTTC. It encodes CASSLGVPTAANYGYTF. The variable domain in full, with the rest retrieved from reference TRBV5-4 and TRBJ1-2, is ETGVTQSPTHLIKTRGQQVTLRCSSQSGHNTVSWYQQALGQGPQFIFQYYREEENGRGNFPPRFSGLQFPNYSSELNVNALELDDSALYLCASSLGVPTAANYGYTFGSGTRLTVV.

V is TRBV6-4 and J is TRBJ2-5; perhaps TRBD2 as D (5 bases). The assigned J gene may be wrong: the sequence end matches TRBJ2-7 better. CDR1 and CDR2 (germline): MRHNA, SNTAGT. CDR3 size: 15 residues. The CDR3 loop is CATIQRSSRSYEQYF. The CDR3 DNA sequence: TGTGCCACCATCCAGCGGTCCAGTCGCTCCTACGAGCAGTACTTC.

The J gene is TRBJ1-5, the V gene TRBV7-9, with D uncertain. Germline V CDR1 and CDR2: SEHNR, FQNEAQ (reference sequence). The CDR3 totals 12 residues. The V and J ends lost 3 bases and 7 bases respectively, with 7 bases between them. This CDR3 is CASSFGSQPQHF. The CDR3 bases are TGTGCCAGCAGCTTCGGGTCGCAGCCCCAGCATTTT.

This rearrangement joins TRBV27 to TRBJ1-6; a weak D match, TRBD1 (5 bases). The CDR3 loop spans 15 amino acids. Trimming removed 10 bases at V and 4 bases at J, with 17 bases between. CDR1 is MNHEY, CDR2 SMNVEV, per germline (reference sequence). The CDR3 DNA reads as TGTGCCACCAGCCAATTACAGGCTTATAATTCACCCCTCCACTTT. Its translation is CATSQLQAYNSPLHF.

The V and J genes are TRBV5-5 and TRBJ1-2, with TRBD1 matching 11 bases. Germline V gene lookup returns CDR1 SGHKS and CDR2 YYEKEE (reference sequence). The CDR3 is 17 amino acids. Unmatched junction bases numbered 11, after V lost 2 bases and J lost 5 bases. The chain's CDR3 is CASSFPTVGDRGYGYTF. CDR3 DNA: TGTGCCAGCAGCTTCCCCACCGTGGGGGACAGGGGGTATGGCTACACCTTC. The full variable domain, with the rest looked up from reference TRBV5-5 and TRBJ1-2, is DAGVTQSPTHLIKTRGQQVTLRCSPISGHKSVSWYQQVLGQGPQFIFQYYEKEERGRGNFPDRFSARQFPNYSSELNVNALLLGDSALYLCASSFPTVGDRGYGYTFGSGTRLTVV.

In this sample, this clone turned up a few times. V gene TRBV5-5 combines with J gene TRBJ2-2; TRBD1 agrees at 10 bases. The V gene's germline CDR1 is SGHKS and CDR2 YYEKEE (reference sequence). Trimming took 4 bases from V and 4 from J; bases not matched to a gene: 1. This CDR3 is 14 amino acids long. The CDR3 sequence: CASSRTGGTGELFF. In DNA form, the CDR3 reads TGTGCCAGCAGCCGGACAGGGGGCACCGGGGAGCTGTTTTTT.

The gene calls are TRBV19 and TRBJ2-2; possible D gene TRBD1, 5 bases. The ends were cut back, 5 bases at V and 1 base at J, with 11 bases in the middle. CDR1 is LNHDA and CDR2 is SQIVND in the germline V gene (reference sequence). The CDR3 has 15 amino acids. The DNA for the CDR3 is TGTGCCAGTAGTCCGACCGGACAGAACACCGGGGAGCTGTTTTTT. This gives the protein CASSPTGQNTGELFF. Based on the CDR3 plus reference TRBV19 and TRBJ2-2, the full variable domain is DGGITQSPKYLFRKEGQNVTLSCEQNLNHDAMYWYRQDPGQGLRLIYYSQIVNDFQKGDIAEGYSVSREKKESFPLTVTSAQKNPTAFYLCASSPTGQNTGELFFGEGSRLTVL.

This clone was observed a few times. The rearrangement uses TRBV30 and TRBJ1-5; D might be TRBD1 (6 bases). Looked up from germline, CDR1 is GTSNPN and CDR2 is SVGIG (reference sequence). The V end was cut by 0 bases, the J end by 6 bases, with 12 bases between. The CDR3 loop spans 14 amino acids. The CDR3 reads CAWSVDPGAQPQHF. CDR3 in DNA: TGTGCCTGGAGTGTAGATCCAGGGGCTCAGCCCCAGCATTTT.

The V gene is TRBV5-1, the J gene TRBJ2-3; 8 nucleotides agree with TRBD1. The CDR3 is 16 amino acids. Germline V gives CDR1 SGHRS, CDR2 YFSETQ. V lost 2 bases and J lost 2; bases outside the gene matches: 7. The CDR3 loop reads CASSFQMTGATDTQYF. In DNA, the CDR3 is TGCGCCAGCAGCTTCCAAATGACAGGGGCCACAGATACGCAGTATTTT.

The chain carries TRBV19 and TRBJ1-5; possible D gene TRBD1, 6 bases. Trimming shortened V by 5 bases and J by 3 bases, and 14 bases separated the two germline ends. The germline gives CDR1 LNHDA, CDR2 SQIVND (reference sequence). The CDR3 is 15 residues long. This CDR3 reads CASSPRGHHNQPQHF. Here the CDR3 DNA reads TGTGCCAGTAGTCCTCGGGGACACCACAATCAGCCCCAGCATTTT.

The J gene is TRBJ1-2, the V gene TRBV9; 9 bases are a match to TRBD1. This CDR3 region has 13 residues. Germline V gene sequence: CDR1 SGDLS, CDR2 YYNGEE. The trim removed 5 bases at V and 10 bases at J, leaving 9 bases unmatched. The CDR3 sequence: CASRSGQGCSYTF. The CDR3 DNA follows: TGTGCCAGCAGATCGGGACAGGGTTGTTCCTACACCTTC.

CDR3 DNA: TGTGCCAGCAGCTTACTTGGGCTAGCGGGGCTCGAGCAGTACTTC. Translating it yields CASSLLGLAGLEQYF. The chain has TRBV7-3 and TRBJ2-7; TRBD2 matches at 9 bases. After removal of 2 bases from V and 6 bases from J, the junction contained 8 bases not matched to a gene. The CDR3 covers 15 residues. Germline CDR1 and CDR2: SGHTA and FQGTGA.

The gene calls are TRBV4-3 and TRBJ2-3, with TRBD2 identical over 10 bases. V lost 4 bases and J lost 2; bases outside the gene matches: 6. The CDR3 spans 16 residues. From germline, CDR1 is LGHNA and CDR2 YSLEER. The CDR3 DNA sequence: TGCGCCAGCAGCCCCCTAAGCGGGGGGGCCACAGATACGCAGTATTTT. The encoded protein is CASSPLSGGATDTQYF.

The J gene is TRBJ2-7, the V gene TRBV5-4; perhaps TRBD1 as D (6 bases). This CDR3 is built from 17 residues. Between the trimmed V and J ends, which lost 4 bases and 2 bases, there was a span of 22 bases. Germline CDR1 reads SGHNT; CDR2 reads YYREEE (reference sequence). CDR3 bases: TGTGCCAGCAGCGTAGACCTAGGCCAGGGGACGACCTACGAGCAGTACTTC. Protein product: CASSVDLGQGTTYEQYF.

With respect to this clone: The CDR3 ends on some other residue instead of the conserved phenylalanine or tryptophan, so this is likely a read error. The chain combines TRBV11-3 with TRBJ1-1; tentative D call: TRBD1 (5 bases). CDR1 is SGHNT, CDR2 YENEEA, per germline. The CDR3 runs to 13 residues. Trimming removed 4 bases at V and 7 bases at J, with 13 bases between. CDR3 loop: CASSSLPGGEAFV. The CDR3 nucleotides read TGTGCCAGCAGCTCGCTCCCCGGGGGTGAAGCTTTCGTT.

In nucleotides, the CDR3 is TGTGCCAGCAGTGCCAGGACTAGCGGGTCCTACGAGCAGTACTTC. This translates into CASSARTSGSYEQYF. The gene calls are TRBV6-6 and TRBJ2-7, with 11 bases that match TRBD2. The CDR3 is 15 amino acids. V dropped 5 bases and J dropped 1; count of bases not matched to a gene: 4. The germline V gene encodes CDR1 MNHNY and CDR2 SVGAGI (reference sequence).

V and J are TRBV2 and TRBJ1-5; 9 bases map to TRBD1. V was clipped by 1 base and J by 2 bases; unmatched bases: 0. This CDR3 has 15 amino acids. Germline V gives CDR1 SNHLY, CDR2 FYNNEI. CDR3 nucleotides: TGTGCCAGCAGTGAAGGGACAGGGGGCAATCAGCCCCAGCATTTT. Amino acids: CASSEGTGGNQPQHF. The full variable domain, rest sourced from reference TRBV2 and TRBJ1-5, is EPEVTQTPSHQVTQMGQEVILRCVPISNHLYFYWYRQILGQKVEFLVSFYNNEISEKSEIFDDQFSVERPDGSNFTLKIRSTKLEDSAMYFCASSEGTGGNQPQHFGDGTRLSIL.

The V and J genes are TRBV5-1 and TRBJ2-7; D gene uncertain. This CDR3 spans 13 amino acids. Per the germline V gene, CDR1 is SGHRS and CDR2 is YFSETQ. Trimming shortened V by 0 bases and J by 7 bases, and 11 bases separated the two germline ends. The DNA of the CDR3 is TGCGCCAGCAGCTTGGTTAGCCATGGGGAGCAGTACTTC. It is translated as CASSLVSHGEQYF. The variable domain in full, completed from reference TRBV5-1 and TRBJ2-7, reads KAGVTQTPRYLIKTRGQQVTLSCSPISGHRSVSWYQQTPGQGLQFLFEYFSETQRNKGNFPGRFSGRQFSNSRSEMNVSTLELGDSALYLCASSLVSHGEQYFGPGTRLTVT.

V is TRBV30 and J is TRBJ2-7, with TRBD1 as a possible D gene (6 bases). CDR1 is GTSNPN, CDR2 SVGIG, per germline (reference sequence). There are 14 residues in the CDR3. The V end was cut by 0 bases, the J end by 8 bases, with 17 bases between. CDR3 region: CAWSVRQGFHKQYF. CDR3 DNA sequence: TGTGCCTGGAGTGTGAGGCAGGGGTTCCACAAGCAGTACTTC.